The text below deals with one T cell receptor (beta chain). The CDR3 consists of 17 residues. CDR1 is LNHDA and CDR2 is SQIVND in the germline V gene (reference sequence). Trimming pared 3 bases from V and 0 bases from J, leaving 12 bases between. This entry is derived from a study of blood T cell repertoires in COVID-19. Method: immunoSEQ multiplex PCR; TCRdb's copy keeps in-frame clones and lacks some. The sample has 300,000 to 400,000 clones, about 90% seen once. The sequencing sample was made of peripheral blood. The receptor was derived from a woman under 30 who had recovered from COVID-19. The chain joins TRBV19 to TRBJ1-6; D unclear. In DNA, the CDR3 is TGTGCCAGTAGTATGAGGGCCGAGAGCTCCTATAATTCACCCCTCCACTTT. It specifies CASSMRAESSYNSPLHF.